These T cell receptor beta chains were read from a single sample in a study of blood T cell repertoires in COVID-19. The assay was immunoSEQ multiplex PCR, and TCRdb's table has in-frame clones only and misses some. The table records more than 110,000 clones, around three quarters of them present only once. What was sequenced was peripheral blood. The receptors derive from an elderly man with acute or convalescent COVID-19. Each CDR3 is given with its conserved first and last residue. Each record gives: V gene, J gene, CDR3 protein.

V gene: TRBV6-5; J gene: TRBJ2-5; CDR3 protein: CASSRTGTGFETQYF
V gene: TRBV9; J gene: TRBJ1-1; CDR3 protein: CASSEAGKGTEAFF
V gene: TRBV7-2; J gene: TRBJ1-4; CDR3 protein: CASSSDREKLFF
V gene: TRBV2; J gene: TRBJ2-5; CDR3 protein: CATQGQETQYF
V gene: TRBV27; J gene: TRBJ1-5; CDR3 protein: CASSTQGYQPQHF
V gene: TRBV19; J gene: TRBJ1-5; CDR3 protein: CASSTGTGRSPQHF
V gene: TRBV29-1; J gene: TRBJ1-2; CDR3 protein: CSLAGNGGYTF
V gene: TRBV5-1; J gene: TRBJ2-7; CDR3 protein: CASSTEGELYEQYF
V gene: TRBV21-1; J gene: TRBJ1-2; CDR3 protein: CASSTPTVSYGYTF
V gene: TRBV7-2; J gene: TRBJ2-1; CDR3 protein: CASTPWASPNEQFF
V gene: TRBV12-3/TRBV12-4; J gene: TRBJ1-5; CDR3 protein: CASSPGFQPQHF
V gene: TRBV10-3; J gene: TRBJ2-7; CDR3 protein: CAIFAGGPSYEQYF
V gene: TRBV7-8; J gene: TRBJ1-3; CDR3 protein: CASSQGVFSGNTIYF
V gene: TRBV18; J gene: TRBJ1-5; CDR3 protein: CASSPKGYGQGNQPQHF
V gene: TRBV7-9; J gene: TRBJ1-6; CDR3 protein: CASSLGSGGQVYNSPLHF
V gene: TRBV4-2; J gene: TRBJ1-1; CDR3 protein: CASSLSGQPNTEAFF
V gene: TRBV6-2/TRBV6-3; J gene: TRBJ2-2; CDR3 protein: CASSFTTSLNTGELFF
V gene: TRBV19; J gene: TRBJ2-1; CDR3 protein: CASSISGPPYNEQFF
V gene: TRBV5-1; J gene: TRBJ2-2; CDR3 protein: CASSLRLGAGELFF
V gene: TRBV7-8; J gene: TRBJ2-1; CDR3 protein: CASSLGFGGEQFF
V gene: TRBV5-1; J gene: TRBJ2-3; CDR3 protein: CASSLALAGGQLDTQYF
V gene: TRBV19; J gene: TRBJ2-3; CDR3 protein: CASSMGARQYF